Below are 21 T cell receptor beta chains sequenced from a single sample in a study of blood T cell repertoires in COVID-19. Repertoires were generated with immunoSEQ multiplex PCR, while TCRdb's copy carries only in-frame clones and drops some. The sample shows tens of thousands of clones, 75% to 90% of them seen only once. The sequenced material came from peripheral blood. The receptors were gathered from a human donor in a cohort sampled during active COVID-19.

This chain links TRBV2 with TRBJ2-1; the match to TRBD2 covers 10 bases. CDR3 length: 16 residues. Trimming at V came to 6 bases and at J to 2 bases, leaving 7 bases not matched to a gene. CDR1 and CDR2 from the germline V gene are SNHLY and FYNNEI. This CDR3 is CASRDLAGDAYNEQFF. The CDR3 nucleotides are TGTGCCAGCAGGGATCTAGCGGGGGACGCCTACAATGAGCAGTTCTTC.

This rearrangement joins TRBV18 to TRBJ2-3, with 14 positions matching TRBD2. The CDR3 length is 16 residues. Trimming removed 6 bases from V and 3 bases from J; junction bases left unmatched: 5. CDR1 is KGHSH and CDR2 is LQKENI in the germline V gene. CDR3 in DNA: TGTGCCAGCTCTCCGTGGACTAGCGGGGGGACAGATACGCAGTATTTT. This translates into CASSPWTSGGTDTQYF.

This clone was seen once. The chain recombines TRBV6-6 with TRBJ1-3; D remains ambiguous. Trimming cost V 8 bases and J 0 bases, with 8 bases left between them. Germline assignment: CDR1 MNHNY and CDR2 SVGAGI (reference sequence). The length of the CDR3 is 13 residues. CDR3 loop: CASQESSGNTIYF. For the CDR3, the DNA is TGTGCCAGCCAGGAAAGCTCTGGAAACACCATATATTTT.

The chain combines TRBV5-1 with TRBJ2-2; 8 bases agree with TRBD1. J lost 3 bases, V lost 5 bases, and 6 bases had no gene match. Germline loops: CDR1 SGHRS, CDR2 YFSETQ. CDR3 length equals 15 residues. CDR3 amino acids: CASSSDRGYTGELFF. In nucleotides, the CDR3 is TGCGCCAGCAGTTCTGACAGGGGATACACCGGGGAGCTGTTTTTT.

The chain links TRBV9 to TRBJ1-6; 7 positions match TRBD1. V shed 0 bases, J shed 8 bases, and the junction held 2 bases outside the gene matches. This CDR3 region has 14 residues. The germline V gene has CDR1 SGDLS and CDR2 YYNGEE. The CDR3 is CASSVGGGDSPLHF. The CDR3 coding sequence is TGTGCCAGCAGCGTAGGAGGGGGCGATTCACCCCTCCACTTT.

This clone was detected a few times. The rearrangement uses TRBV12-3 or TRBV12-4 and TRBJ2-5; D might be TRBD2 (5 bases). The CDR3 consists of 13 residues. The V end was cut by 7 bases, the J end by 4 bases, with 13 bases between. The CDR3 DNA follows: TGTGCCAGCAATCGCCAAGGAGGAGAGACCCAGTACTTC. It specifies CASNRQGGETQYF.

This CDR3 is CASSLGTSAGYHEQYF. The DNA for the CDR3 is TGTGCCAGCAGCTTAGGCACTAGCGCGGGGTACCACGAGCAGTACTTC. This chain links TRBV11-3 with TRBJ2-7; 7 bases fit TRBD2. The CDR3 spans 16 residues. Trimming at V came to 1 base and at J to 5 bases, leaving 11 bases not matched to a gene. Germline V gene sequence: CDR1 SGHNT, CDR2 YENEEA.

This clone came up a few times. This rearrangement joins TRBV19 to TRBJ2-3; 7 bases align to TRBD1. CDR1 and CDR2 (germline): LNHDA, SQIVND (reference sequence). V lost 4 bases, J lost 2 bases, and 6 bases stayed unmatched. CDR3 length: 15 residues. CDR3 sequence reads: CASSTLTGNTDTQYF. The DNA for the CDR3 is TGTGCCAGTAGTACCCTGACAGGGAACACAGATACGCAGTATTTT.

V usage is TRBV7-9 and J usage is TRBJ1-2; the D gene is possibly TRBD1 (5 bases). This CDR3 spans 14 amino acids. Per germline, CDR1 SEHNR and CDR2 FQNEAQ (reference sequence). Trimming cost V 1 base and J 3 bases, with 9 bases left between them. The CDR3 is CASSLGGIDYGYTF. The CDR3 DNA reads TGTGCCAGCAGCTTAGGGGGCATTGACTATGGCTACACCTTC.

CDR3 bases: TGTGCCAGCAGCACTACTCGGACAGGGACCGGGGAGCTGTTTTTT. Its translation: CASSTTRTGTGELFF. J is TRBJ2-2 and V is TRBV11-2; 8 nucleotides align to TRBD1. This CDR3 spans 15 amino acids. Germline V gene lookup returns CDR1 SGHAT and CDR2 FQNNGV. V lost 5 bases and J lost 5; bases outside the gene matches: 7.

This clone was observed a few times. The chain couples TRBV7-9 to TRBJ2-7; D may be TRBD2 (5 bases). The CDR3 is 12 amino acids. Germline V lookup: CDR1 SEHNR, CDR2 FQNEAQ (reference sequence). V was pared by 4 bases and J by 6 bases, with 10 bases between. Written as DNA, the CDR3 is TGTGCCAGCAGCTCATCAAGCGGCGAGCAGTACTTC. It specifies CASSSSSGEQYF.

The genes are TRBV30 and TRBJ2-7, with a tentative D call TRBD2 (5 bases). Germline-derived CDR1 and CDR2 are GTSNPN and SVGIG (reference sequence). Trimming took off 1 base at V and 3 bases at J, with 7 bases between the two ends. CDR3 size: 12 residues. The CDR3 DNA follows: TGTGCCTGGAGTGGGGAGTACTACGAGCAGTACTTC. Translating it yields CAWSGEYYEQYF.

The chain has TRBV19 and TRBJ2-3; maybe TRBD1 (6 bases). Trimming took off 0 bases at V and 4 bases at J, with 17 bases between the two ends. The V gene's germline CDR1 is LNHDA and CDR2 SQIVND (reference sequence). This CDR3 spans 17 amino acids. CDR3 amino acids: CASSIERTTGGSDTQYF. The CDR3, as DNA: TGTGCCAGTAGTATAGAACGAACGACAGGCGGGTCAGATACGCAGTATTTT.

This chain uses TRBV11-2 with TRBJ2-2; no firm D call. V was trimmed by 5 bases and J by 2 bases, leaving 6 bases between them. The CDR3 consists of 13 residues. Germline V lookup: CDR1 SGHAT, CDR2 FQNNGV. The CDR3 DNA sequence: TGTGCCAGCAGCCCACAAAACACCGGGGAGCTGTTTTTT. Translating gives CASSPQNTGELFF.

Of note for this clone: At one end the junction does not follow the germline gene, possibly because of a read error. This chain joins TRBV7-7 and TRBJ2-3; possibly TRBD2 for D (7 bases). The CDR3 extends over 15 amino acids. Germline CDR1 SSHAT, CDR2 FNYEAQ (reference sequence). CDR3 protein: CASSLGGPGGDTQYF. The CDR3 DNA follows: TGTGCTAGCAGCTTGGGGGGGCCGGGAGGAGATACGCAGTATTTT.

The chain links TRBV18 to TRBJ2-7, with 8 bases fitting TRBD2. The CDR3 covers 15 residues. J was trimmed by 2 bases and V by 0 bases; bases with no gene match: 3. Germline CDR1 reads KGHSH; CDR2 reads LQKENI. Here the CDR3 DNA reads TGTGCCAGCTCACCACCGGGACTAGGGACCTACGAGCAGTACTTC. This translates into CASSPPGLGTYEQYF. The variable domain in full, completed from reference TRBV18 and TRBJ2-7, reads NAGVMQNPRHLVRRRGQEARLRCSPMKGHSHVYWYRQLPEEGLKFMVYLQKENIIDESGMPKERFSAEFPKEGPSILRIQQVVRGDSAAYFCASSPPGLGTYEQYFGPGTRLTVT.

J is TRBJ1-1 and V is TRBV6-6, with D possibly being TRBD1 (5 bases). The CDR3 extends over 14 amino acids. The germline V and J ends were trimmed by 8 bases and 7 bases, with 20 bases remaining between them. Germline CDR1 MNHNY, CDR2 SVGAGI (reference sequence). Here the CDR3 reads CASGRGERLDEAFF. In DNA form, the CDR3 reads TGTGCCAGCGGAAGGGGTGAAAGGTTAGATGAAGCTTTCTTT.

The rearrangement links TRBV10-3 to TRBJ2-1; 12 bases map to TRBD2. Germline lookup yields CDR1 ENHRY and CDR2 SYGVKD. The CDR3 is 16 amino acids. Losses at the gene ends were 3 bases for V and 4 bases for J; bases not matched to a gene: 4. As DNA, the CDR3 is TGTGCCATCAGTGAAGAGGGACTAGCGGGTTACAATGAGCAGTTCTTC. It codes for CAISEEGLAGYNEQFF.

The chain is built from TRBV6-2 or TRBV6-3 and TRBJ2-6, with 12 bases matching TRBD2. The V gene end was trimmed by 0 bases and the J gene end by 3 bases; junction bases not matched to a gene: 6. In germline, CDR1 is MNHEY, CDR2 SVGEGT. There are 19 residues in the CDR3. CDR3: CASSYSILAGGYGANVLTF. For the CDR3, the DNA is TGTGCCAGCAGTTACTCGATACTAGCGGGGGGCTATGGGGCCAACGTCCTGACTTTC.

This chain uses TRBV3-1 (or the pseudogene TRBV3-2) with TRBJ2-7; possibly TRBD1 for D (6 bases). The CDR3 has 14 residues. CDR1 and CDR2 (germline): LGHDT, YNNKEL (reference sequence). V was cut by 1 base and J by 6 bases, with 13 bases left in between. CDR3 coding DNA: TGTGCCAGCAGCCAAGGGACAGTTGTAGGCGAGCAGTACTTC. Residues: CASSQGTVVGEQYF.

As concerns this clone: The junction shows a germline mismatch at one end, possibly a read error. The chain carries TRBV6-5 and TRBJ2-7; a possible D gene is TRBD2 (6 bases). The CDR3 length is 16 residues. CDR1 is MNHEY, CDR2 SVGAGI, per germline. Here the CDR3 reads CANSYDSGDISYEQYF. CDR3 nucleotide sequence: TGTGCCAACAGTTACGATTCGGGGGATATTTCCTACGAGCAGTACTTC.